This TCR beta chain was observed in a study of blood T cells in healthy people across ages. At the level of the study: The template switching approach captured approximately one barcoded beta molecule for every two T cells.

For this clonotype: With a much larger clone just one base away, this may be a read error.

Next came a second PCR, run for roughly 6 to 11 cycles, which used a sample-barcoded 5' primer along with a J-beta primer mix. Through a template-switch adaptor with 12 random nucleotides, each cDNA molecule received a tag. Using its own MiXCR run on the 5' RACE reads, TCRdb lists one record per CDR3 protein. The sample gives about 1.6 million distinct CDR3 sequences, approximately 32% of which show up once; 10% to 12% is in the top ten. Healthy Russian Caucasian donors spanned ages about 6 to 100 years. The V gene's germline CDR1 is MNHNY and CDR2 SVGAGI (reference sequence). Trimming removed 6 bases from V and 7 bases from J; junction bases left unmatched: 19. CDR3 size: 17 residues.

The sequence derives from a woman in her 30s in good health. The specimen was blood. The V gene is TRBV6-6, the J gene TRBJ2-7; 9 nucleotides align to TRBD2. This chain's CDR3 is CASSTRYGLARAGEQYF. The CDR3, as DNA: TGTGCCAGCAGCACCCGGTACGGACTAGCGAGAGCAGGGGAGCAGTACTTC.